This T cell receptor (beta chain) was recovered during a study of blood T cells in healthy people across ages. Study results and limitations: Observed TCR beta diversity showed a strong correlation with the percentage of naive T cells as measured by flow cytometry. Per million T cells, the diversity of TCR beta decreased roughly linearly as age advanced.

Germline CDR1 MNHEY, CDR2 SVGAGI. V lost 6 bases and J lost 2; bases outside the gene matches: 8. The CDR3 runs 15 residues. This clonotype was seen just once. Its antigen is currently unknown. Then a second PCR, running about 6 to 11 cycles, was carried out with a sample-barcoded 5' primer and a J-beta primer mix. Each cDNA molecule carried a tag from a template-switch adaptor that contained 12 random nucleotides. From the 5' RACE reads, TCRdb called clonotypes with MiXCR, one entry per CDR3 protein. The table lists about 680,000 distinct CDR3 sequences, over 45% of them singletons, with roughly 31% in the top ten.

The origin of this receptor is a woman aged 55-70 years in good health. This chain links TRBV6-5 with TRBJ2-3; 7 positions match TRBD1. Input material: blood. DNA for the CDR3: TGTGCCAGCAGCCTGGGACAGACTTACACAGATACGCAGTATTTT. It specifies CASSLGQTYTDTQYF.